Given below is one T cell receptor (beta chain) in context. Its antigen is currently unknown. TCRdb keeps only in-frame clones here, not all; method: immunoSEQ multiplex PCR. The repertoire holds 100,000 to 130,000 clones, approximately 89% seen once, with about 3.3% in the top ten. These data are taken from a study of T cell responses to AZD1222 COVID-19 vaccine. General study findings and limits: Donor demographics were predominantly white British with a female majority; clonal diversity may be underestimated. Repertoire sampling happened only post peak T cell response. The study found Spike-specific TCR breadth and depth rose after two AZD1222 doses.

The sequencing here drew on peripheral blood, taken on day 0 of MenACWY control vaccination. This receptor was obtained from an adult in good health.

CDR3 sequence reads: CATSPGQRFASPLHF. In nucleotides, the CDR3 is TGTGCCACTTCTCCGGGACAGCGTTTTGCTTCACCCCTCCACTTT. V and J are TRBV19 and TRBJ1-6; 7 bases agree with TRBD1. The CDR3 sequence is 15 residues long. Germline V gene data show CDR1 as LNHDA and CDR2 as SQIVND (reference sequence). With V trimmed by 10 bases and J by 9 bases, 15 bases remained unmatched. The full variable domain, its missing parts supplied by reference TRBV19 and TRBJ1-6, is DGGITQSPKYLFRKEGQNVTLSCEQNLNHDAMYWYRQDPGQGLRLIYYSQIVNDFQKGDIAEGYSVSREKKESFPLTVTSAQKNPTAFYLCATSPGQRFASPLHFGNGTRLTVT.